A selection of T cell receptor beta chains follows, all from one sample in a study of T cells in Graves' hyperthyroidism and ophthalmopathy. TCRdb analysed the multiplex PCR reads with MiXCR anew, one entry per CDR3 protein. The sample consists of around 520,000 distinct CDR3 sequences, about 15% of them appearing once. The specimen sequenced was blood. The receptors here all came from a woman between 18 and 30 years old with Graves' hyperthyroidism. Each CDR3 is given with its conserved first and last residue. A D gene is named only where the DNA matches it firmly. Clone sizes are given selectively: once, few, many, or a class where the clone is expanded.

abundance	d_gene	v_gene	j_gene	CDR3nt	CDR3aa
many	TRBD1	TRBV7-8	TRBJ2-1	TGTGCCAGCAGCTTGGGAAGGACAGGGGCAAATGAGCAGTTCTTC	CASSLGRTGANEQFF
.	.	TRBV7-9	TRBJ1-6	TGTGCCAGCAGCTCCTCCAATTCACCCCTCCACTTT	CASSSSNSPLHF
many	TRBD2	TRBV19	TRBJ2-2	TGTGCCAGTAGCGTACTAGCGGGAGACACCGGGGAGCTGTTTTTT	CASSVLAGDTGELFF
many	.	TRBV2	TRBJ1-5	TGTGCCAGCACCCGGGTCATGGATCAGCCCCAGCATTTT	CASTRVMDQPQHF
few	.	TRBV7-3	TRBJ2-2	TGTGCCAGCAGCTTAAAAGCCGGGGAGCTGTTTTTT	CASSLKAGELFF
many	.	TRBV2	TRBJ2-2	TGTGCCAGCACCCCCCAAGGAATAGCGAACACCGGGGAGCTGTTTTTT	CASTPQGIANTGELFF
.	.	TRBV27	TRBJ1-4	TGTGCCAGCAGTGCGGCTCTCCGGGGAGGAAAACTGTTTTTT	CASSAALRGGKLFF
.	.	TRBV19	TRBJ2-3	TGTGCCAGTCGACCCCTAGCTAGCACAGATACGCAGTATTTT	CASRPLASTDTQYF
few	.	TRBV6-1	TRBJ1-5	TGTGCCAGCGGCCCAGGGAGTAGCAATCAGCCCCAGCATTTT	CASGPGSSNQPQHF
once	.	TRBV5-1	TRBJ2-6	TGCGCCAGCAGCTTTCCCCAAACCGGGGCCAACGTCCTGACTTTC	CASSFPQTGANVLTF
.	.	TRBV28	TRBJ2-5	TGTGCCGGCGAAGGGAACCAAGAGACCCAGTACTTC	CAGEGNQETQYF
.	.	TRBV19	TRBJ2-5	TGTGCCAGTAGTAATCCCGGGAGTCGACAAGAGACCCAGTACTTC	CASSNPGSRQETQYF
many	.	TRBV20-1	TRBJ1-1	TGCAGTGCTAGCTACCAGGACAGTCGCCTTGAAGCTTTCTTT	CSASYQDSRLEAFF
.	.	TRBV9	TRBJ2-1	TGTGCCAGCAGCGGTCTGGCTAGCGTAAACAATGAGCAGTTCTTC	CASSGLASVNNEQFF
many	TRBD2	TRBV11-3	TRBJ2-3	TGTGCCAGCAGCTTCCGACTAGCGGATATCACAGATACGCAGTATTTT	CASSFRLADITDTQYF
many	TRBD2	TRBV12-3/TRBV12-4	TRBJ2-2	TGTGCCAGCAGTTTAGGCGGGACTAGTTTTCTCCCCGGGGAGCTGTTTTTT	CASSLGGTSFLPGELFF
many	.	TRBV20-1	TRBJ1-5	TGCAGTGCTAGGGGGATTAGCAATCAGCCCCAGCATTTT	CSARGISNQPQHF
.	.	TRBV29-1	TRBJ2-1	TGCAGCGTTGAACCCCAATCGGCGGATGAGCAGTTCTTC	CSVEPQSADEQFF
many	TRBD1	TRBV20-1	TRBJ1-2	TGCAGTGCTAATCAGGGGGCGGAGAGGAGCTACACCTTC	CSANQGAERSYTF
many	.	TRBV5-1	TRBJ1-4	TGCGCCAGCAGCGTAGGGACAACCCGTCGGGGGGAAAAACTGTTTTTT	CASSVGTTRRGEKLFF
many	.	TRBV11-2	TRBJ2-5	TGTGCCAGCAGCCGCAACTCCGGGACGGGAAAAGAGACCCAGTACTTC	CASSRNSGTGKETQYF
few	TRBD1	TRBV7-7	TRBJ2-3	TGTGCTAGCAGCTTAGGGGACAGTCGTTCAGATACGCAGTATTTT	CASSLGDSRSDTQYF
many	.	TRBV9	TRBJ1-2	TGTGCCAGCAGCGTAGGGAGGAGCGGCCGCTATGGCTACACCTTC	CASSVGRSGRYGYTF
many	TRBD1	TRBV6-6	TRBJ2-1	TGTGCCAGCAGTTACGCGACAGGGGTCAGTGAGCAGTTCTTC	CASSYATGVSEQFF
.	TRBD1	TRBV6-2/TRBV6-3	TRBJ1-5	TGTGCCAGCAGCCGGACAGGCCACAATCAGCCCCAGCATTTT	CASSRTGHNQPQHF
few	TRBD2	TRBV3-1	TRBJ2-1	TGTGCCAGCAGCCCTTACCGGACTAGCGTCAACAATGAGCAGTTCTTC	CASSPYRTSVNNEQFF
many	TRBD1	TRBV5-8	TRBJ1-2	TGTGCCAGCAGCTTGGAGGGGGCGCCCAGGGGCTACACCTTC	CASSLEGAPRGYTF
.	.	TRBV7-3	TRBJ2-3	TGTGCCAGCAGCTCCACGGGCGGGAACACAGATACGCAGTATTTT	CASSSTGGNTDTQYF
many	TRBD2	TRBV20-1	TRBJ2-7	TGCAGTGCTAGAGACCCGGGGACTAGCATCTACGAGCAGTACTTC	CSARDPGTSIYEQYF
many	TRBD1	TRBV30	TRBJ1-2	TGTGCCTGGGGACAGGGGGGTGGCTACACCTTC	CAWGQGGGYTF
few	.	TRBV7-3	TRBJ2-3	TGTGCCAGCAGCTTAATCGGGGCCACAGATACGCAGTATTTT	CASSLIGATDTQYF
many	TRBD1	TRBV19	TRBJ1-2	TGTGCCAGTAGTACCCGACAGGGGGCGAACTATGGCTACACCTTC	CASSTRQGANYGYTF
many	TRBD1	TRBV7-9	TRBJ2-6	TGTGCCAGCAGCCGAGGGGTCGGGACAGGTGTAGCCGGGGCCAACGTCCTGACTTTC	CASSRGVGTGVAGANVLTF
few	.	TRBV7-8	TRBJ1-2	TGTGCCAGCACACCAGGTTTGGGTAACTATGGCTACACCTTC	CASTPGLGNYGYTF
many	.	TRBV30	TRBJ1-1	TGTGCCCGGGGGGGACGGGAGGGGGCTGAAGCTTTCTTT	CARGGREGAEAFF
many	.	TRBV29-1	TRBJ1-2	TGCAGCGGGGACGAGGACAGTAACTATGGCTACACCTTC	CSGDEDSNYGYTF
many	.	TRBV11-2	TRBJ1-5	TGTGCCAGCAGCGTGGACATGGCCGGAGGGCCCCAGCATTTT	CASSVDMAGGPQHF
many	.	TRBV2	TRBJ1-3	TGTGCCAGCAGTGGAGTCTCTGGAAACACCATATATTTT	CASSGVSGNTIYF
.	.	TRBV7-6	TRBJ2-1	TGTGCCAGCAGCCTAAGATCTGGAGAGACTTCCTACAATGAGCAGTTCTTC	CASSLRSGETSYNEQFF
few	TRBD1	TRBV18	TRBJ1-5	TGTGCCAGCTCACCTTCGACAGGGGGCTATCAGCCCCAGCATTTT	CASSPSTGGYQPQHF
many	.	TRBV12-3/TRBV12-4	TRBJ2-5	TGTGCCAGCAGTTACGGGCTGACGGAGACCCAGTACTTC	CASSYGLTETQYF
many	.	TRBV5-1	TRBJ2-1	TGCGCCAGCAGCTTGACAGCCGTACGATCGCCTGGGGCGTACAATGAGCAGTTCTTC	CASSLTAVRSPGAYNEQFF
many	TRBD2	TRBV27	TRBJ2-3	TGTGCCAGCAGTTTATTTACGACTAGCGGAGGCACAGATACGCAGTATTTT	CASSLFTTSGGTDTQYF
many	.	TRBV13	TRBJ2-7	TGTGCCAGCAGCACGGCCTCCTACGAGCAGTACTTC	CASSTASYEQYF
many	TRBD1	TRBV5-1	TRBJ1-2	TGCGCCAGCAGCTCAAAACCGGGACAGGGATCTGGCTACACCTTC	CASSSKPGQGSGYTF
.	TRBD1	TRBV6-5	TRBJ1-2	TGTGCCAGCAGTTCAGAGGTCCAAGCGGACAGGGGGGTAGGCTACACCTTC	CASSSEVQADRGVGYTF
few	TRBD2	TRBV5-1	TRBJ2-1	TGCGCCAGCAGCATAGGACTAGCGGGTGAGCAGTTCTTC	CASSIGLAGEQFF
many	TRBD1	TRBV11-2	TRBJ1-2	TGTGCCAGCAGCCCTCCGGGACAGCACTATGGCTACACCTTC	CASSPPGQHYGYTF
.	.	TRBV5-1	TRBJ2-7	TGCGCCAGCAGCCAAACGGACGTTTACGCGCAGTACTTC	CASSQTDVYAQYF
few	.	TRBV20-1	TRBJ2-1	TGCAGAGGGGTCGGCGACAATGAGCAGTTCTTC	CRGVGDNEQFF
.	.	TRBV25-1	TRBJ1-4	TGTGCCAGCAGTGTACCCCGCGGGGCTAATGAAAGACTGTTTTTT	CASSVPRGANERLFF
.	.	TRBV7-9	TRBJ2-5	TGTGCCAGCAGCAAGACAGGGAGGCAAGAGACCCAGTACTTC	CASSKTGRQETQYF